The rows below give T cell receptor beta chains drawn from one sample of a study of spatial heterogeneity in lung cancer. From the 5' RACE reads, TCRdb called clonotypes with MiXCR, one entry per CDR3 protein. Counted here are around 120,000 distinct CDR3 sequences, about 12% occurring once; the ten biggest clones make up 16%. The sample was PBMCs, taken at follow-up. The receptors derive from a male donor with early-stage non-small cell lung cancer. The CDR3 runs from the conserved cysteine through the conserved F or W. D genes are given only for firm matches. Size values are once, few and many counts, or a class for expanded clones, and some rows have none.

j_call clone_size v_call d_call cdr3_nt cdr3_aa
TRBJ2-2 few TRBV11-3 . TGTGCCAGCAGCTCGAGAGGGACCGGGGAGCTGTTTTTT CASSSRGTGELFF
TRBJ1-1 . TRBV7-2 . TGTGCCAGCAGCTTCTTTACAGGGAAGAGCACTGAAGCTTTCTTT CASSFFTGKSTEAFF
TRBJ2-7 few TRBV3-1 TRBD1 TGTGCCAGCGGCCTCCGAGGAGGACAGGGGGGCGAGCAGTACTTC CASGLRGGQGGEQYF
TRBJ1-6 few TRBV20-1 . TGCAGTGCTAGACCAATGGAGGGGCCCCCCAATTCACCCCTCCACTTT CSARPMEGPPNSPLHF
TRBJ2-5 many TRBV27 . TGTGCCAGCAGCCTAGCGATAGGAGAGACCCAGTACTTC CASSLAIGETQYF
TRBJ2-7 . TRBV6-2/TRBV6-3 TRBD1 TGTGCCAGCAGTTCCCTCCAGGGGGCGAGTTACGAGCAGTACTTC CASSSLQGASYEQYF
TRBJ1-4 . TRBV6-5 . TGTGCCAGCAGTTACTTGGGGGCACAGGAAAAACTGTTTTTT CASSYLGAQEKLFF
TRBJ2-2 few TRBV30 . TGTGCCTGGAGTGTACGCGGCCTGGGAACCGGGGAGCTGTTTTTT CAWSVRGLGTGELFF
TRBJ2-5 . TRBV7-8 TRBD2 TGTGCCAGCAGCTTTAGCGGGGGGGCCCGAGAGACCCAGTACTTC CASSFSGGARETQYF
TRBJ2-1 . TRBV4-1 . TGCGCCAGCAGCCACCCAGCCTACAATGAGCAGTTCTTC CASSHPAYNEQFF
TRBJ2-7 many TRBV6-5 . TGTGCCAGCAGTTCCGGGTTAAATGCCTACGAGCAGTACTTC CASSSGLNAYEQYF
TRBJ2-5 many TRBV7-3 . TGTGCCAGCAACTCCCCCGGGGCCCAAGAGACCCAGTACTTC CASNSPGAQETQYF
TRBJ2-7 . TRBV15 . TGTGCCACCAGCAGAGATCCCCAGGGGTCCAGACTAATCTACGAGCAGTACTTC CATSRDPQGSRLIYEQYF